The source of this T cell receptor (beta chain) is a study of post-analysis software for immune sequencing data. Study results and limitations: Roughly five TRBV segments occurring more often in patients than controls included TRBV5-6, TRBV5-1 and TRBV20-1.

In this sample, this clonotype turned up a few times. Its antigen remains unknown. Each TCR beta cDNA library carried unique molecular identifiers. TCRdb reprocessed the PCR reads with MiXCR, giving one entry per CDR3 protein. The repertoire has about 760,000 distinct CDR3 sequences, around 27% of them found once; the top ten carry roughly 0.57%. Germline CDR1 MNHEY, CDR2 SVGAGI. The CDR3 spans 15 residues. V was clipped by 6 bases and J by 3 bases; unmatched bases: 5. This sequence was found in a girl aged 5 to 17 with multiple sclerosis. The material sequenced was blood. The chain uses TRBV6-5 and TRBJ2-2; TRBD1 agrees at 9 bases. The CDR3 sequence: CASRMTGGYTGELFF. The CDR3 DNA reads TGTGCCAGCAGGATGACAGGGGGATACACCGGGGAGCTGTTTTTT.